This TCR beta chain was captured in a study of cytomegalovirus exposure and HLA in healthy donors. As for the study in general: Roughly 80 million unique TCRs from HLA-typed donors were held in an early data release.

The V and J ends lost 3 bases and 5 bases, in that order; junction bases with no gene match: 10. The CDR3 totals 17 residues. Germline V gives CDR1 MNHNS, CDR2 SASEGT. PCR was performed using 60 Vbeta and 13 Jbeta primers. Libraries were prepared by immunoSEQ multiplex PCR; TCRdb keeps only in-frame clonotypes and omits some of them. The table includes fewer than 250,000 clones, about 85% detected once. This clone was found a few times. Its antigen remains unidentified. General observations from the study: Association of 16,951 TCR beta sequences with HLA alleles was found at 0.05 false discovery rate in a later analysis.

J is TRBJ1-4 and V is TRBV6-1; 9 bases agree with TRBD1. This receptor was obtained from a boy aged 2-9 years in good health and CMV-seronegative. Sequencing input: PBMCs. CDR3 protein: CASSDIIGGQGNEKLFF. The DNA for the CDR3 is TGTGCCAGCAGTGATATCATCGGGGGACAGGGCAATGAAAAACTGTTTTTT.